One sample yielded the 23 T cell receptor beta chains listed below, sequenced in a study of blood T cell repertoires in COVID-19. The protocol was immunoSEQ multiplex PCR, while the TCRdb copy is restricted to in-frame clones and leaves out a portion. The top ten clones hold 3.5% to 4% of a sample with a few hundred thousand clones, around 90% of them seen once. Sequencing was carried out using peripheral blood. Every receptor here comes from a woman aged 55-70 years with COVID-19, enrolled during active disease.

CDR3 nucleotides: TGCGCCAGCAGCGCAACAGGGGTTACTGGAAACACCATATATTTT. This codes for CASSATGVTGNTIYF. The chain is built from TRBV5-1 and TRBJ1-3; 7 bases are shared with TRBD1. The CDR3 extends over 15 amino acids. Looked up from germline, CDR1 is SGHRS and CDR2 is YFSETQ. V was clipped by 4 bases and J by 2 bases; unmatched bases: 6. The complete variable domain, with remaining parts taken from reference TRBV5-1 and TRBJ1-3, reads KAGVTQTPRYLIKTRGQQVTLSCSPISGHRSVSWYQQTPGQGLQFLFEYFSETQRNKGNFPGRFSGRQFSNSRSEMNVSTLELGDSALYLCASSATGVTGNTIYFGEGSWLTVV.

This clone was counted a few times. The V and J genes are TRBV19 and TRBJ1-1; TRBD1 matches 10 bases. CDR1 LNHDA and CDR2 SQIVND come from the germline V gene (reference sequence). Trimming removed 8 bases from V and 4 bases from J; junction bases left unmatched: 7. The CDR3 runs 14 residues. CDR3 coding DNA: TGTGCCAGTGCGACAGGGGGCAAGAGCACTGAAGCTTTCTTT. This sequence encodes CASATGGKSTEAFF.

In its sample, this clone was seen a few times. The CDR3 spells CASSRDSYGYTF. Here the CDR3 DNA reads TGTGCCAGCAGCAGAGACAGCTATGGCTACACCTTC. The chain employs TRBV7-9 and TRBJ1-2, with D possibly TRBD1 on 5 matching bases. CDR3 length: 12 amino acids. Germline CDR1 SEHNR, CDR2 FQNEAQ (reference sequence). Trimming stripped 5 bases from V and 4 bases from J, with 8 bases between.

This chain uses TRBV14 with TRBJ1-2; 9 bases line up with TRBD1. This CDR3 has 17 residues. Germline CDR1 and CDR2: SGHDN and FVKESK. V lost 1 base to trimming and J lost 8 bases; unmatched junction nucleotides: 14. The CDR3 here is CASSQGGGTGTSVGYTF. DNA of the CDR3: TGTGCCAGCAGCCAAGGGGGGGGGACAGGGACTTCGGTCGGCTACACCTTC.

The J gene is TRBJ1-2, the V gene TRBV6-5; D may be TRBD1 (5 bases). This CDR3 has 14 residues. From germline, CDR1 is MNHEY and CDR2 SVGAGI. V lost 7 bases to trimming and J lost 2 bases, with 14 bases between them. The CDR3 here is CASTSTGRNYGYTF. CDR3 in DNA: TGTGCCAGCACGTCAACAGGCAGGAACTATGGCTACACCTTC.

The chain employs TRBV10-3 and TRBJ1-1; 7 bases agree with TRBD1. CDR1 is ENHRY, CDR2 SYGVKD, per germline. The CDR3 contains 15 residues. Trimming took 6 bases from V and 3 from J; bases not matched to a gene: 10. The CDR3 protein is CAIRTRGQADTEAFF. In nucleotides, the CDR3 is TGTGCCATCAGGACCCGAGGACAGGCGGACACTGAAGCTTTCTTT.

This clone appeared once. V and J are TRBV6-5 and TRBJ1-2; the match to TRBD1 covers 8 bases. The CDR3 is 13 amino acids. Germline V lookup: CDR1 MNHEY, CDR2 SVGAGI. V lost 2 bases, J lost 7 bases, and 3 bases stayed unmatched. In nucleotides, the CDR3 is TGTGCCAGCAGTTACGCGACAGGGGTTGGCTACACCTTC. Protein product: CASSYATGVGYTF.

This clone came up a few times. J is TRBJ1-3 and V is TRBV19, with 7 nucleotides matching TRBD1. Looked up from germline, CDR1 is LNHDA and CDR2 is SQIVND (reference sequence). V shed 4 bases and J 2 bases; nucleotides not matched to a gene: 2. CDR3 length: 14 amino acids. This CDR3 reads CASSRTGTGNTIYF. The CDR3 coding sequence is TGTGCCAGTAGTAGGACAGGTACTGGAAACACCATATATTTT.

The V gene is TRBV30, the J gene TRBJ1-5, with 11 bases aligning to TRBD1. CDR3 length: 15 residues. Per germline, CDR1 GTSNPN and CDR2 SVGIG (reference sequence). With V trimmed by 2 bases and J by 6 bases, 6 bases remained unmatched. CDR3 sequence: CAWSPKDRGPQPQHF. The CDR3 DNA is TGTGCCTGGAGTCCGAAGGACAGGGGGCCTCAGCCCCAGCATTTT.

J is TRBJ1-2 and V is TRBV19; 7 nucleotides align to TRBD1. This CDR3 has 15 residues. Germline V gene sequence: CDR1 LNHDA, CDR2 SQIVND (reference sequence). J was trimmed by 4 bases and V by 5 bases; bases with no gene match: 10. CDR3 sequence reads: CASSPRQGGTYGYTF. In DNA form, the CDR3 reads TGTGCCAGTAGTCCCAGACAGGGTGGCACCTATGGCTACACCTTC.

The chain links TRBV21-1 to TRBJ1-6; the tabulated D call, TRBD1, remains unverified against the DNA. TRBV21-1 is a recognized pseudogene. This CDR3 contains 22 residues. CDR3 nucleotide sequence: TGTGCCAGCAGCAAAGCCCCACCCCCCACGATCCCTAAACAGGTAGAAATCTCACCCCTCCACTTT. This codes for CASSKAPPPTIPKQVEISPLHF.

The V and J genes are TRBV14 and TRBJ2-2; 11 bases line up with TRBD2. The V segment lost 1 base and the J segment 1 base; nucleotides outside the gene matches: 2. Germline V lookup: CDR1 SGHDN, CDR2 FVKESK. The CDR3 totals 17 residues. CDR3 DNA sequence: TGTGCCAGCAGCCAAGGCACTAGCGGGAGGAACACCGGGGAGCTGTTTTTT. Encoded protein: CASSQGTSGRNTGELFF.

In its sample, this clone was seen a few times. The V call is TRBV7-6, the J call TRBJ1-3, with 9 positions matching TRBD1. CDR3 length: 16 residues. V dropped 9 bases and J dropped 3; count of bases not matched to a gene: 12. Per the germline V gene, CDR1 is SGHVS and CDR2 is FNYEAQ. The CDR3 sequence: CASTPLTGGFGNTIYF. For the CDR3, the DNA is TGTGCCAGTACACCTTTGACAGGGGGTTTTGGAAACACCATATATTTT.

This sequence joins TRBV5-1 and TRBJ2-3; the match to TRBD1 covers 8 bases. CDR3 size: 19 residues. The J segment lost 1 base and the V segment lost 0 bases, leaving 13 bases of the junction unmatched. Germline CDR1 and CDR2: SGHRS and YFSETQ. CDR3 nucleotide sequence: TGCGCCAGCAGCTTGGAGGCAGGGGGCGAACGAAGAGGCACAGATACGCAGTATTTT. Translated: CASSLEAGGERRGTDTQYF.

V usage is TRBV4-1 and J usage is TRBJ1-3; perhaps TRBD1 as D (6 bases). Germline CDR1 is MGHRA and CDR2 is YSYEKL. Trimming removed 0 bases at V and 3 bases at J, with 12 bases between. The CDR3 sequence is 16 residues long. CDR3 amino acids: CASSQERNRVGNTIYF. For the CDR3, the DNA is TGCGCCAGCAGCCAAGAGAGGAACAGGGTTGGAAACACCATATATTTT.

This clone is a singleton in its sample. The chain employs TRBV24-1 and TRBJ1-2; perhaps TRBD1 as D (5 bases). Germline assignment: CDR1 KGHDR and CDR2 SFDVKD. The V end was cut by 7 bases, the J end by 6 bases, with 11 bases between. CDR3 length: 12 amino acids. The CDR3 here is CATSEKGNGYTF. DNA of the CDR3: TGTGCCACCAGCGAAAAGGGGAATGGCTACACCTTC.

The chain couples TRBV28 to TRBJ1-1; a weak D match, TRBD1 (5 bases). This CDR3 is built from 15 residues. The V end was cut by 5 bases, the J end by 6 bases, with 19 bases between. Germline CDR1 MDHEN, CDR2 SYDVKM. In nucleotides, the CDR3 is TGTGCCAGCAGTCCCCCGGGTGCGGGGCAGGCTGAAGCTTTCTTT. Protein product: CASSPPGAGQAEAFF.

For this clone: Other DNA sequences of this sample code for an identical CDR3. This sequence joins TRBV28 and TRBJ1-1; tentatively, D is TRBD1 (6 bases). This CDR3 has 13 amino acids. Germline loops: CDR1 MDHEN, CDR2 SYDVKM. V dropped 5 bases and J dropped 1 base, with 8 bases sitting between them. The CDR3 reads CASSLTGNTEAFF. The CDR3, as DNA: TGTGCCAGCAGTCTGACAGGGAACACTGAAGCTTTCTTT.

The chain carries TRBV30 and TRBJ2-7, with D maybe TRBD1 (5 bases). Germline assignment: CDR1 GTSNPN and CDR2 SVGIG (reference sequence). The CDR3 totals 11 residues. Deletions cut 3 bases from V and 4 bases from J, with 7 bases between. CDR3 sequence: CAWSDRYEQYF. DNA of the CDR3: TGTGCCTGGAGCGACAGATACGAGCAGTACTTC.

The chain carries TRBV6-5 and TRBJ1-4; 7 bases agree with TRBD1. V was clipped by 5 bases and J by 7 bases; unmatched bases: 7. Germline CDR1 and CDR2: MNHEY and SVGAGI. The CDR3 has 14 amino acids. The CDR3 is CASSPDREREKLFF. CDR3 nucleotide sequence: TGTGCCAGCAGTCCAGACAGGGAGCGTGAAAAACTGTTTTTT.

The chain is built from TRBV27 and TRBJ2-7, with 7 bases aligning to TRBD2. CDR3 size: 13 residues. V was pared by 6 bases and J by 2 bases, with 4 bases of the junction left unmatched. In germline, CDR1 is MNHEY, CDR2 SMNVEV (reference sequence). This chain's CDR3 is CASRSGEAYEQYF. The CDR3 DNA sequence: TGTGCCAGCAGGAGCGGGGAAGCCTACGAGCAGTACTTC.

V is TRBV3-1 (or the pseudogene TRBV3-2) and J is TRBJ2-3; the match to TRBD2 covers 8 bases. The CDR3 length is 15 residues. V was pared by 4 bases and J by 3 bases, with 6 bases of the junction left unmatched. Germline lookup yields CDR1 LGHDT and CDR2 YNNKEL (reference sequence). CDR3 protein: CASSPAAGGTDTQYF. CDR3 nucleotide sequence: TGTGCCAGCAGCCCGGCCGCGGGGGGAACAGATACGCAGTATTTT.

This clone appeared a single time. CDR3 sequence (DNA): TGTGCCAGCAGTTGGGGGGCACCCCTCCACTTT. Amino acids: CASSWGAPLHF. The chain has TRBV28 and TRBJ1-6; D is possibly TRBD1 (5 bases). Germline CDR1 and CDR2: MDHEN and SYDVKM. The CDR3 extends over 11 amino acids. Trimming pared 4 bases from V and 11 bases from J, leaving 6 bases between.